This T cell receptor beta chain was sequenced in a study of CD8+ T cells in alopecia areata. cDNA reverse transcribed from extracted RNA served as the sequencing template. Generated by immunoSEQ multiplex PCR, the TCRdb table keeps only in-frame clones and is missing some. Of about 140,000 clones listed, approximately 51% were seen once; the top ten hold approximately 0.99%. Findings of the study overall: Researchers report lesional scalp, most notably alopecia totalis/universalis, outstripped normal scalp in clonality.

Specimens obtained from alopecia areata patients comprised lesional scalp punch biopsies and peripheral blood. PBMCs served as the source from which CD4+ and CD8+ T cells were sorted. A remark on this clone: Its matching antigen is unknown.

The sequenced sample was CD4+ T cells sorted from blood, obtained at week 0. The TCR sequence derives from a human donor with alopecia areata.

The CDR3 loop reads CASSGSVYEQFF. Here the CDR3 DNA reads TGTGCCAGCAGCGGAAGTGTCTATGAGCAGTTCTTC. V usage is TRBV9 and J usage is TRBJ2-1; no reliable D call. The CDR3 is 12 amino acids. Trimming pared 3 bases from V and 8 bases from J, leaving 9 bases between. Germline-derived CDR1 and CDR2 are SGDLS and YYNGEE.